The 10 T cell receptor beta chains below come from one sample, sequenced in a study of blood T cell repertoires in COVID-19. The protocol was immunoSEQ multiplex PCR, while the TCRdb copy is restricted to in-frame clones and leaves out a portion. The sample has under 200,000 clones, roughly 84% seen once. Sequencing was carried out using PBMCs or T cells enriched from blood (not recorded which). The receptors originated from a woman aged 45 to 65 who had recovered from COVID-19.

The genes are TRBV11-3 and TRBJ2-1; 8 nucleotides line up with TRBD2. The CDR3 is 13 amino acids. Trimming at V came to 5 bases and at J to 7 bases, leaving 4 bases not matched to a gene. Germline V lookup: CDR1 SGHNT, CDR2 YENEEA. The CDR3 loop is CASSISGDNEQFF. Here the CDR3 DNA reads TGTGCCAGCAGCATTAGCGGGGATAATGAGCAGTTCTTC.

This sequence joins TRBV7-3 and TRBJ2-1; 9 positions agree with TRBD1. This CDR3 has 14 residues. Germline assignment: CDR1 SGHTA and CDR2 FQGTGA. J lost 7 bases, V lost 4 bases, and 5 bases had no gene match. The CDR3 bases are TGTGCCAGCAGCTACGGGACAGGGAATAATGAGCAGTTCTTC. It translates to CASSYGTGNNEQFF.

V is TRBV19 and J is TRBJ2-1; D may be TRBD1 (5 bases). CDR3 length: 15 amino acids. Germline V gene lookup returns CDR1 LNHDA and CDR2 SQIVND (reference sequence). The V and J ends lost 3 bases and 0 bases respectively, with 9 bases between them. CDR3 residues: CASSIRVSSYNEQFF. CDR3 DNA: TGTGCCAGTAGTATCAGGGTGAGCTCCTACAATGAGCAGTTCTTC.

In its sample, this clone was seen a few times. The chain links TRBV5-1 to TRBJ2-3; 8 bases match TRBD2. Per germline, CDR1 SGHRS and CDR2 YFSETQ. CDR3 length: 15 residues. Trimming removed 4 bases from V and 4 bases from J; junction bases left unmatched: 8. CDR3 nucleotide sequence: TGCGCCAGCAGCCGGAATCCGGGGGGGCCAGATACGCAGTATTTT. It yields the protein CASSRNPGGPDTQYF. Filled out from reference TRBV5-1 and TRBJ2-3, the complete variable domain reads KAGVTQTPRYLIKTRGQQVTLSCSPISGHRSVSWYQQTPGQGLQFLFEYFSETQRNKGNFPGRFSGRQFSNSRSEMNVSTLELGDSALYLCASSRNPGGPDTQYFGPGTRLTVL.

J is TRBJ2-1 and V is TRBV5-1; 11 bases fit TRBD1. Germline V lookup: CDR1 SGHRS, CDR2 YFSETQ. J gave up 7 bases and V 4 bases, and 10 bases lay outside the gene matches. This CDR3 is built from 16 residues. Here the CDR3 reads CASSPRTGGQGNEQFF. CDR3 in DNA: TGCGCCAGCAGCCCCCGGACAGGGGGCCAAGGAAATGAGCAGTTCTTC.

This clone was seen once. This chain joins TRBV11-3 and TRBJ2-1; 13 nucleotides match TRBD2. Trimming cost V 0 bases and J 7 bases; bases outside gene matches: 6. Germline V gives CDR1 SGHNT, CDR2 YENEEA. This CDR3 has 17 amino acids. The CDR3 here is CASSLDETSGGTNEQFF. CDR3 coding DNA: TGTGCCAGCAGCTTAGACGAGACTAGCGGGGGGACAAATGAGCAGTTCTTC. Supplemented by reference TRBV11-3 and TRBJ2-1, the full variable domain reads EAGVVQSPRYKIIEKKQPVAFWCNPISGHNTLYWYLQNLGQGPELLIRYENEEAVDDSQLPKDRFSAERLKGVDSTLKIQPAELGDSAVYLCASSLDETSGGTNEQFFGPGTRLTVL.

The chain links TRBV12-3 or TRBV12-4 to TRBJ1-2; 9 nucleotides line up with TRBD1. J gave up 4 bases and V 6 bases, and 3 bases lay outside the gene matches. The CDR3 covers 13 residues. The CDR3 reads CASRTGGGYGYTF. CDR3 sequence (DNA): TGTGCCAGCAGAACAGGGGGCGGCTATGGCTACACCTTC.

This clone has only a few counts. The rearrangement uses TRBV6-5 and TRBJ1-1; D not certain. Germline V gene sequence: CDR1 MNHEY, CDR2 SVGAGI. The CDR3 consists of 14 residues. Trimming stripped 0 bases from V and 1 base from J, with 6 bases between. CDR3 loop: CASSYSTGNTEAFF. As DNA, the CDR3 is TGTGCCAGCAGTTACTCGACGGGGAACACTGAAGCTTTCTTT.

V gene TRBV5-1 combines with J gene TRBJ2-2; TRBD2 might be the D (6 bases). The CDR3 contains 14 residues. Germline V gene sequence: CDR1 SGHRS, CDR2 YFSETQ. V was trimmed by 3 bases and J by 5 bases, leaving 11 bases between them. The CDR3 sequence: CASSSGVLTGELFF. In DNA form, the CDR3 reads TGCGCCAGCAGCTCGGGGGTCCTTACCGGGGAGCTGTTTTTT.

The rearrangement uses TRBV5-1 and TRBJ2-4; D not certain. This CDR3 is 16 amino acids long. CDR1 is SGHRS and CDR2 is YFSETQ in the germline V gene. V shed 1 base and J shed 3 bases, with 14 bases lying between them. The DNA for the CDR3 is TGCGCCAGCAGCTTGTCTGCAAACCCCTACAAAAACATTCAGTACTTC. This gives the protein CASSLSANPYKNIQYF.